The 10 T cell receptor beta chains below come from one sample, sequenced in a study of naive and memory T cell subsets. General study findings and limits: Especially in CD8 cells, naive repertoires contained a few larger clonotypes, possibly CD45RA-re-expressing memory cells.

No antigen has been assigned to these receptors. Both TRBC1 and TRBC2 were covered by a beta constant-region primer of two equimolar oligonucleotides. Four rounds of PCR amplified the ligated cDNA using nested alpha and beta constant-region primers plus SP2. TCRdb reprocessed the UMI-ligation and nested PCR reads via MiXCR and lists one record per CDR3 protein. This sample has roughly 100,000 distinct CDR3 sequences, with around 11% found just once. Specimen: naive CD4+ T cells from blood. Receptors were obtained from a human donor in good health.

The V gene is TRBV12-3 or TRBV12-4, the J gene TRBJ2-4; D gene ambiguous. The CDR3 extends over 18 amino acids. V gave up 1 base and J gave up 0 bases, with 16 bases separating them. The CDR3 spells CASSLESVPIGAKNIQYF. CDR3 DNA: TGTGCCAGCAGTTTAGAATCGGTGCCTATAGGAGCCAAAAACATTCAGTACTTC.

This sequence joins TRBV7-3 and TRBJ1-6; D not resolved. Trimming left V 0 bases short and J 10 bases short, with 10 bases between. The germline gives CDR1 SGHTA, CDR2 FQGTGA. The CDR3 contains 14 residues. The CDR3 spells CASSLTGERSPLHF. The CDR3 bases are TGTGCCAGCAGCTTAACCGGAGAGCGCTCACCCCTCCACTTT.

The V call is TRBV12-3 or TRBV12-4, the J call TRBJ1-2; 9 bases align to TRBD1. After removal of 7 bases from V and 5 bases from J, the junction contained 5 bases not matched to a gene. CDR3 length: 13 residues. DNA for the CDR3: TGTGCCAGCACCACGGGGACAGGGTATGGCTACACCTTC. Protein sequence: CASTTGTGYGYTF.

V and J are TRBV4-3 and TRBJ2-5; D not certain. The CDR3 has 13 residues. Between the trimmed V and J ends, which lost 1 base and 4 bases, there was a span of 7 bases. Germline values: CDR1 LGHNA, CDR2 YSLEER. DNA for the CDR3: TGCGCCAGCAGCCAAGGGGTAGGAGAGACCCAGTACTTC. It encodes CASSQGVGETQYF.

Many counts were recorded for this clonotype. The rearrangement uses TRBV19 and TRBJ2-1, with 8 bases that match TRBD2. The CDR3 totals 14 residues. After removal of 6 bases from V and 0 bases from J, the junction contained 1 base not matched to a gene. From germline, CDR1 is LNHDA and CDR2 SQIVND (reference sequence). The DNA of the CDR3 is TGTGCCAGTAGAAGCGGGAGCTCCTACAATGAGCAGTTCTTC. It encodes CASRSGSSYNEQFF.

In this sample, this clonotype turned up many times. This chain uses TRBV12-3 or TRBV12-4 with TRBJ1-1, with TRBD1 matching over 9 bases. CDR3 size: 15 residues. V shed 6 bases, J shed 4 bases, and the junction held 9 bases outside the gene matches. The CDR3 loop reads CASSPRGQGSTEAFF. CDR3 coding DNA: TGTGCCAGCAGCCCTCGGGGACAGGGAAGCACTGAAGCTTTCTTT.

The rearrangement uses TRBV27 and TRBJ2-1; no firm D call. V shed 10 bases and J shed 0 bases, with 31 bases lying between them. Germline V gene lookup returns CDR1 MNHEY and CDR2 SMNVEV (reference sequence). This CDR3 has 20 amino acids. Here the CDR3 reads CATHQGPNLQPASSYNEQFF. For the CDR3, the DNA is TGTGCCACTCATCAAGGCCCAAATCTACAACCCGCTAGCTCCTACAATGAGCAGTTCTTC.

This clonotype was observed at least ten times. V usage is TRBV19 and J usage is TRBJ2-1; possibly TRBD1 for D (7 bases). Germline V gene data show CDR1 as LNHDA and CDR2 as SQIVND (reference sequence). The CDR3 covers 16 residues. Trimming cost V 1 base and J 2 bases, with 12 bases left between them. The CDR3 DNA reads TGTGCCAGTAGTATAGTTGGAGGGGGCCCCTACAATGAGCAGTTCTTC. This codes for CASSIVGGGPYNEQFF.

The chain couples TRBV7-9 to TRBJ2-7; weak D call: TRBD1 (5 bases). The germline V gene encodes CDR1 SEHNR and CDR2 FQNEAQ (reference sequence). The length of the CDR3 is 15 residues. V gave up 1 base and J gave up 1 base, with 11 bases separating them. CDR3 region: CASSLGGDGSYEQYF. CDR3 coding DNA: TGTGCCAGCAGCTTAGGGGGCGACGGTTCCTACGAGCAGTACTTC.

The V call is TRBV20-1, the J call TRBJ2-3; D not certain. CDR3 length: 14 residues. V gave up 5 bases and J gave up 1 base, with 13 bases separating them. Germline V gene data show CDR1 as DFQATT and CDR2 as SNEGSKA (reference sequence). CDR3 DNA: TGCAGTGCTTTAGATCCCCGCGGCACAGATACGCAGTATTTT. It specifies CSALDPRGTDTQYF.